This T cell receptor (beta chain) was found in a study of early T cells in non-severe SARS-CoV-2 infection (dated by TCRdb to about 2021). Broadly, across the study: Because TCR sequencing was done on bulk RNA from unsorted whole blood, the alpha and beta chains could not be paired. Study-level results and caveats: VDJdb matching was skewed toward anti-spike CD8 responses and likely underestimated virus-specific expansions by missing private and CD4 specificities.

Library preparation used 5' RACE. TCRdb shows the sequencer as NextSeq 500. The TCR library protocol attached unique molecular identifiers to individual cDNA molecules to correct for sequencing error and PCR bias. Sequencing covered both TCR alpha and beta chains, and within each sample the abundances of alpha and beta sequences were tightly co-correlated. Processing in the source paper ran as follows. V gene, J gene and CDR3 annotation of TCR sequences was performed with Decombinator V4. TCRs were defined as expanded if a significant change between any two time points was detected under a Poisson model with p below 0.0001. Abundances of TCRs were expressed as counts per million after normalisation to the total number of TCRs sequenced in each sample. MAIT TCRs were defined by TRAV1-2 paired with TRAJ12, TRAJ20 or TRAJ33, and iNKT TCRs by TRAV10 paired with TRAJ18. VDJdb, accessed 1 November 2021, was searched for CMV, EBV and SARS-CoV-2 annotated TCRs, with TCRs annotated for multiple antigens excluded. The public sequencing data were trimmed at Q25 with fastp and processed into clonotypes with MiXCR by TCRdb, which kept only in-frame beta chains. Each CDR3 protein gets just one entry, which takes the most common genes and DNA from the rows behind it. It is TCRdb's table, rather than the study itself, that gives the V and J calls and clone size. The sample table shows almost 30,000 distinct CDR3 sequences, and approximately 5.4% are seen once. 9.5% to 14% of the sample is held by the ten biggest clonotypes.

A case-control design nested within a healthcare worker cohort in London, UK, was used, with weekly nasopharyngeal swab PCR tests and blood sampling performed. Healthcare workers were recruited during the week of the UK lockdown, between 23 and 31 March 2020, and followed weekly for up to 16 weeks. Concerning this clonotype: Its antigen is still unknown. No per-base quality is available; no much larger clone lies one base away.

A distance of 8 bases separates the germline ends of V and J, which lose 0 bases and 2 bases respectively. Per the germline V gene (reference sequence), LNHNV is the CDR1 and YYDKDF is the CDR2. The CDR3, from cysteine to phenylalanine, totals 15 residues. The kept DNA is CDR3 alone, 45 bases in frame from the first base. The chain employs TRBV15 and TRBJ1-3, with a tentative D gene TRBD1 over 6 matching bases. This TCR was recovered from an adult who was a healthcare worker with PCR-confirmed SARS-CoV-2 infection or an uninfected control (not recorded which). The sample consisted of whole blood. The base sequence is TGTGCCACCAGCAGAGATCGGGGGCCTGGAAACACCATATATTTT. Protein translation: CATSRDRGPGNTIYF.